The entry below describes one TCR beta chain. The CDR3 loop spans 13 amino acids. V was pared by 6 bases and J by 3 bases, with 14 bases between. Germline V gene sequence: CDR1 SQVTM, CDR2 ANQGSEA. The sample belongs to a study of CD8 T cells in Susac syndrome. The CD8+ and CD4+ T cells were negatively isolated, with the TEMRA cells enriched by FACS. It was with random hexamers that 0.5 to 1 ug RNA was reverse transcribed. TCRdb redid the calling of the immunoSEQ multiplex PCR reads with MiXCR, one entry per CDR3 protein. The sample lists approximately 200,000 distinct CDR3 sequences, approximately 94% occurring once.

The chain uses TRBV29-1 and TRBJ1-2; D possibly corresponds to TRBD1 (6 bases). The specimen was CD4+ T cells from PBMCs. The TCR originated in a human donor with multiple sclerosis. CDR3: CSVGTGIDYGYTF. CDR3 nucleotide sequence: TGCAGCGTCGGTACAGGGATCGACTATGGCTACACCTTC.